This T cell receptor beta chain appears in the sequencing data of a study of naive and memory T cell subsets. Broader study findings: No ground truth validated the naive and memory repertoire findings. TCR counts from RNA may reflect activation-linked expression changes.

Both TRBC1 and TRBC2 were covered by a beta constant-region primer of two equimolar oligonucleotides. Ligation attached a single-stranded oligonucleotide with a 12-nucleotide UMI and the SP2 primer to the cDNA 3' end. Nested alpha and beta constant-region primers with the SP2 primer drove four PCR rounds on ligated cDNA. TCRdb recomputed calls from the UMI-ligation and nested PCR reads with MiXCR, one row per CDR3 protein. The table includes 65,000 to 85,000 distinct CDR3 sequences, less than 15% detected once. Germline CDR1 and CDR2: PRHDT and FYEKMQ (reference sequence). The CDR3 spans 14 residues. Unmatched junction bases numbered 2, after V lost 3 bases and J lost 3 bases. The sample holds a few counts of this clonotype. Its target is unknown.

This chain uses TRBV13 with TRBJ1-2; 9 positions match TRBD1. This TCR derives from a human donor in good health. The sequenced material came from central memory CD4+ T cells from blood. CDR3 DNA sequence: TGTGCCAGCAGCTTCCGGGACAGGGACTATGGCTACACCTTC. This gives the protein CASSFRDRDYGYTF.